The present T cell receptor beta chain was sequenced within a study of beta chain features in type 1 diabetes (dated by TCRdb to 2016 to 2018). Regarding the research as a whole: Mean age, gender distribution, total cell number and subset yield did not differ between patients and healthy donors. Across all samples, 90 million to 130 million sorted cells were examined, and cell number per subset correlated strongly with RNA yield. The study compared the TCRB repertoires of sorted circulating CD4+ T cell subsets in recently diagnosed type 1 diabetes patients with those in matched healthy donors. Regulatory and stem cell-like memory subsets were isolated from only 8 patients and 8 healthy donors, whereas naive and central memory subsets came from all 30 or so donors.

The entire isolated RNA was reverse transcribed using the High Capacity cDNA Reverse Transcription Kit, and thus expressed TCRB transcripts were sequenced. Naive, central memory and regulatory T cell samples underwent deep immunoSEQ sequencing, averaging roughly 3.3 million total reads per sample. Sorted cells were lysed in RLT buffer, and RNA was extracted using DNase-treated RNeasy Micro or Mini kits according to cell number. To prevent cross-contamination, each cell subset was processed individually, whereas patient and healthy donor samples were processed jointly. Using the immunoSEQ multiplex PCR, TCRB sequences were amplified from cDNA into 87-bp fragments spanning the CDR3 region. Sequencing of the amplicons was performed on the Illumina HiSeq platform. As for how the authors treated the data: Synthetic template baselines were used to correct PCR bias computationally, reads within Hamming distance 2 were collapsed, and singletons that could not be merged were discarded. Reads were aligned to IMGT to assign V, D and J genes, CDR3 length, and insertions or deletions at six rearrangement sites. Clonotype counts were normalized to sorted cell number within each subset before computing true diversity and Gini coefficients with the tcR R package. The overlap coefficient, calculated on TCRB nucleotide sequences, was used to quantify repertoire sharing. Out-of-frame TCRB sequences from naive cells were analyzed as a proxy for the pre-selection repertoire. TCRdb mirrors the immuneACCESS table, restricted to in-frame sequences. Some clones are absent from its copies; in checked studies, under half trace to an unresolved V gene, and the reason for the others is unknown. Clone size and the V and J calls come from that table; the DNA yielded D and trimming. This sample is represented by 300,000 to 400,000 clones; 9.5% to 11% of them were singletons. In total, the top ten clones hold approximately 0.016% of the sample.

Results and caveats for the whole study, not just this receptor: Shorter templates might have been favored by PCR, but patient and control samples were amplified and corrected together, so both groups would have been affected equally by any skew. Because the HLA sub-analyses included only small numbers of individuals, any influence of HLA type on TCRB rearrangement was left unresolved. At VDJ recombination sites, patients with type 1 diabetes made fewer insertions and deleted more nucleotides, a pattern implying thymic rearrangement abnormalities. Sequencing cDNA rather than genomic DNA could over-represent highly expressing activated cells, although activation and CD3 levels did not differ between groups. Naive, central memory and regulatory TCRB repertoires appeared more similar among patients than among healthy donors. Type 1 diabetes patients showed a moderate but significant shortening of TCRB CDR3 length in all four CD4+ subsets.

On this clone itself: Its antigen is not yet known. No base-level quality is on record; no much larger clone is a single base apart.

For CDR1 and CDR2, the germline V gene (reference sequence) lists GTSNPN and SVGIG. V loses 5 bases at its end and J loses 15 bases; junction bases beyond the gene matches: 19. The CDR3 runs 15 amino acids, cysteine and phenylalanine included. The sequence is cut down to CDR3 DNA, 45 bases in frame from base 1. Each donor gave one peripheral blood draw, averaging approximately 120 mL, which was collected into heparinised tubes. A BD FACSAria II and a panel including CD45RO, CCR7, CD25, CD127, CD95 and CD27 were used to sort naive, central memory, regulatory and stem cell-like memory CD4+ T cells. Every sorted population had a purity above 98%. PBMCs were isolated right away by Lymphoprep density gradient centrifugation and were stained directly, without culture. So that batch effects would be minimized, each experiment stained and sorted samples in pairs, pairing one healthy donor with one patient.

The receptor was derived from a woman between 25 and 40 years old in good health. The sample consisted of naive CD4+ T cells from blood. Explained via the paper, the cell subset or site label denotes: true naive CD4+ T cells. The rearrangement combines TRBV30 with TRBJ2-1, and TRBD2 matches 10 of the central bases. The sequence in DNA is TGTGCCTGGGGGAAGAGACTAGCGGGTGAATTGGGGGTGTTCTTC. Its product reads: CAWGKRLAGELGVFF.